This TCR beta chain was identified during a study of blood T cell repertoires in COVID-19. The method was immunoSEQ multiplex PCR; TCRdb's version includes in-frame clones alone and lacks a portion of them. The sample yields roughly 150,000 clones, roughly 89% seen once. The CDR3 has 17 residues. V was clipped by 2 bases and J by 0 bases; unmatched bases: 5. The germline V gene has CDR1 LNHNV and CDR2 YYDKDF (reference sequence). This TCR derives from a human donor in a cohort sampled during active COVID-19. The chain has TRBV15 and TRBJ1-3, with 9 positions matching TRBD1. Material: peripheral blood. In nucleotides, the CDR3 is TGTGCCACCAGCAGATACGGACAGGGGAGCTCTGGAAACACCATATATTTT. Translating gives CATSRYGQGSSGNTIYF. Filled out from reference TRBV15 and TRBJ1-3, the complete variable domain reads DAMVIQNPRYQVTQFGKPVTLSCSQTLNHNVMYWYQQKSSQAPKLLFHYYDKDFNNEADTPDNFQSRRPNTSFCFLDIRSPGLGDTAMYLCATSRYGQGSSGNTIYFGEGSWLTVV.